The rows below give T cell receptor beta chains drawn from one sample of a study of identical twins. TCRdb re-derived calls from the 5' RACE reads in MiXCR, one entry per CDR3 protein. The profile covers around 510,000 distinct CDR3 sequences, with approximately 15% appearing a single time and approximately 0.98% taken by the ten largest. A further study also used this sample, focusing on yellow fever vaccine responses in identical twins.

Sequenced sample: CD4+ T cells sorted from blood. These receptors were collected from a young woman in good health. CDR3s include the opening cysteine and the closing phenylalanine or tryptophan. D genes are given only for firm matches. Not every row has a clone size; where given, it reads once, few, many or a size class.

abundance,d_gene,j_gene,v_gene,CDR3aa,CDR3nt
few,TRBD2,TRBJ2-6,TRBV25-1,CASTSGTLKTSGANVLTF,TGTGCCAGTACTAGCGGGACCCTAAAGACTTCTGGGGCCAACGTCCTGACTTTC
-,-,TRBJ1-5,TRBV6-2/TRBV6-3,CASSYSYATGNSNQPQHF,TGTGCCAGCAGTTACTCGTACGCAACAGGGAACAGCAATCAGCCCCAGCATTTT
many,TRBD1,TRBJ1-1,TRBV7-9,CASSYPQGDGTEAFF,TGTGCCAGCAGCTACCCACAGGGGGATGGCACTGAAGCTTTCTTT
few,TRBD2,TRBJ2-7,TRBV20-1,CSARDTRAGTYEQYF,TGCAGTGCTAGAGATACCCGAGCGGGAACCTACGAGCAGTACTTC
-,-,TRBJ2-7,TRBV6-2/TRBV6-3,CASSYPDRSEVSYEQYF,TGTGCCAGCAGTTATCCAGACCGATCCGAAGTCTCCTACGAGCAGTACTTC
-,-,TRBJ2-7,TRBV2,CASDRDSSYEQYF,TGTGCCAGCGACAGGGACTCGTCCTACGAGCAGTACTTC
-,-,TRBJ2-7,TRBV20-1,CSAREGVRYEQYF,TGCAGTGCTAGAGAGGGGGTCAGGTACGAGCAGTACTTC
many,TRBD2,TRBJ2-1,TRBV12-3/TRBV12-4,CASSLGSGREQFF,TGTGCCAGCAGCCTGGGTAGCGGGAGGGAGCAGTTCTTC
-,-,TRBJ2-2,TRBV6-5,CASSSSTGLLAGELFF,TGTGCCAGCAGTTCCTCGACAGGCCTTTTGGCCGGGGAGCTGTTTTTT
few,-,TRBJ2-1,TRBV3-1,CASSLQGGSYNEQFF,TGTGCCAGCAGTCTACAGGGAGGCTCCTACAATGAGCAGTTCTTC
-,-,TRBJ2-1,TRBV12-5,CASGLLVKGTNEQFF,TGTGCTAGTGGTTTATTGGTAAAAGGGACAAATGAGCAGTTCTTC
-,TRBD1,TRBJ2-7,TRBV2,CASSVVGTGNEQYF,TGTGCCAGCAGTGTCGTTGGGACAGGGAACGAGCAGTACTTC
-,TRBD2,TRBJ2-7,TRBV27,CASSSSSGRIRGQYF,TGTGCCAGCAGTTCGAGTAGCGGGAGAATTCGAGGGCAGTACTTC
-,TRBD2,TRBJ2-1,TRBV20-1,CSARGTSGPNEQFF,TGCAGTGCTAGAGGGACTAGCGGGCCCAATGAGCAGTTCTTC
few,-,TRBJ2-2,TRBV24-1,CATSDRQATNTGELFF,TGTGCCACCAGTGACCGACAGGCCACGAACACCGGGGAGCTGTTTTTT
-,-,TRBJ2-6,TRBV2,CASSEAGTGANVLTF,TGTGCCAGCAGTGAGGCTGGAACTGGGGCCAACGTCCTGACTTTC
many,TRBD2,TRBJ2-7,TRBV12-3/TRBV12-4,CASSSNRLAAKPYEQYF,TGTGCCAGCAGTTCCAACCGACTAGCGGCAAAACCCTACGAGCAGTACTTC
-,-,TRBJ2-7,TRBV5-1,CASSVRFPGSRSSYEQYF,TGCGCCAGCAGTGTAAGATTCCCGGGGTCCCGGAGCTCCTACGAGCAGTACTTC
-,-,TRBJ1-2,TRBV10-3,CAISRRQDNYGYTF,TGTGCCATCAGCAGAAGACAGGATAACTATGGCTACACCTTC
-,-,TRBJ1-4,TRBV3-1,CASSQGTENEKLFF,TGTGCCAGCAGCCAAGGGACAGAGAATGAAAAACTGTTTTTT
-,TRBD2,TRBJ2-7,TRBV7-2,CASSLAASGSYEQYF,TGTGCCAGCAGCTTAGCTGCTAGCGGGAGTTACGAGCAGTACTTC
-,TRBD1,TRBJ2-2,TRBV7-9,CASSFGQGQDTGELFF,TGTGCCAGCAGCTTTGGACAGGGGCAGGACACCGGGGAGCTGTTTTTT
-,-,TRBJ2-6,TRBV6-5,CASSYSLGGTFSGANVLTF,TGTGCCAGCAGTTACTCACTGGGGGGAACGTTCTCTGGGGCCAACGTCCTGACTTTC
few,-,TRBJ2-5,TRBV7-2,CASSFFGVLSETQYF,TGTGCCAGCAGCTTTTTTGGAGTCTTAAGTGAGACCCAGTACTTC
-,-,TRBJ2-7,TRBV4-3,CASSQSWGGNYEQYF,TGCGCCAGCAGCCAAAGCTGGGGAGGAAACTACGAGCAGTACTTC
few,-,TRBJ1-2,TRBV10-1,CASSESSGRYTF,TGCGCCAGCAGTGAGTCTTCGGGACGCTACACCTTC
few,-,TRBJ1-4,TRBV6-5,CASSYSIIGATNEKLFF,TGTGCCAGCAGTTACTCGATTATCGGAGCAACTAATGAAAAACTGTTTTTT
few,-,TRBJ1-6,TRBV10-2,CASSEDRTYNSPLHF,TGCGCCAGCAGTGAGGACAGAACCTATAATTCACCCCTCCACTTT
-,-,TRBJ2-5,TRBV20-1,CSASSRGVQETQYF,TGCAGTGCTAGCTCACGCGGAGTTCAAGAGACCCAGTACTTC
-,-,TRBJ2-7,TRBV20-1,CSARDSGTSFYEQYF,TGCAGTGCTAGGGATTCCGGGACCTCTTTCTACGAGCAGTACTTC
many,TRBD2,TRBJ2-1,TRBV4-3,CASSQVGTSGRNEQFF,TGCGCCAGCAGCCAAGTGGGGACTAGCGGGAGGAATGAGCAGTTCTTC
-,-,TRBJ1-4,TRBV13,CASTQWGANEKLFF,TGTGCCAGCACCCAGTGGGGAGCTAATGAAAAACTGTTTTTT
few,TRBD2,TRBJ2-3,TRBV7-9,CASSKGLAVDTQYF,TGTGCCAGCAGTAAAGGACTAGCTGTAGATACGCAGTATTTT
many,TRBD1,TRBJ2-2,TRBV4-1,CASSQDLGTGRTGELFF,TGCGCCAGCAGCCAAGATTTGGGGACAGGGCGAACCGGGGAGCTGTTTTTT
few,-,TRBJ1-2,TRBV18,CASSPTAGGRKDGYTF,TGTGCCAGCTCACCGACCGCCGGGGGGCGTAAGGATGGCTACACCTTC
-,TRBD2,TRBJ2-1,TRBV12-3/TRBV12-4,CANSNVAGTYNEQFF,TGTGCCAACAGTAATGTAGCGGGAACCTACAATGAGCAGTTCTTC
many,TRBD2,TRBJ2-7,TRBV28,CASSPPGLAGVYEQYF,TGTGCCAGCAGCCCTCCGGGGCTAGCGGGGGTCTACGAGCAGTACTTC
few,-,TRBJ1-1,TRBV18,CASSPRVVAGAIAEAFF,TGTGCCAGCTCACCAAGGGTTGTGGCAGGGGCGATCGCTGAAGCTTTCTTT
-,-,TRBJ2-7,TRBV11-2,CASSSGTRSYEQYF,TGTGCCAGCAGCTCCGGGACACGATCCTACGAGCAGTACTTC
-,-,TRBJ2-7,TRBV2,CTSTQTSYEQYF,TGTACCAGCACCCAAACCTCCTACGAGCAGTACTTC
-,TRBD1,TRBJ1-6,TRBV6-1,CASSEAARQGASPLHF,TGTGCCAGCAGTGAAGCCGCCAGACAGGGGGCATCACCCCTCCACTTT
few,TRBD1,TRBJ2-3,TRBV4-3,CASSQDQAGGPDTQYF,TGCGCCAGCAGCCAAGATCAGGCAGGGGGACCAGATACGCAGTATTTT
few,-,TRBJ2-5,TRBV2,CASSEKNRGETQYF,TGTGCCAGCAGTGAAAAAAACCGCGGGGAGACCCAGTACTTC
many,-,TRBJ2-5,TRBV5-1,CASSEPQGTQYF,TGCGCCAGCAGCGAGCCACAAGGGACCCAGTACTTC
-,-,TRBJ1-5,TRBV5-8,CASSSDPGGRQPQHF,TGTGCCAGCAGCTCAGACCCGGGGGGGCGGCAGCCCCAGCATTTT
few,TRBD2,TRBJ2-1,TRBV4-2,CASSQEPAASGGYEQFF,TGTGCCAGCAGCCAAGAGCCAGCGGCTAGCGGGGGGTATGAGCAGTTCTTC
-,TRBD2,TRBJ2-3,TRBV14,CASAVIGGAGTDTQYF,TGTGCCAGCGCCGTGATCGGGGGGGCCGGCACAGATACGCAGTATTTT
-,-,TRBJ2-5,TRBV28,CASSGDSAETQYF,TGTGCCAGCAGCGGAGACAGTGCAGAGACCCAGTACTTC
many,-,TRBJ2-1,TRBV24-1,CATSGNRGESYNEQFF,TGTGCCACCAGTGGTAATCGGGGAGAATCCTACAATGAGCAGTTCTTC
few,-,TRBJ2-2,TRBV7-6,CASSQRTANTGELFF,TGTGCCAGCAGCCAACGGACAGCTAACACCGGGGAGCTGTTTTTT
-,-,TRBJ2-7,TRBV10-1,CASSEDTVSYEQYF,TGCGCCAGCAGTGAAGACACGGTCTCCTACGAGCAGTACTTC
few,-,TRBJ2-5,TRBV7-9,CASSTNAGIKETQYF,TGTGCCAGCAGCACCAACGCAGGGATCAAAGAGACCCAGTACTTC
many,-,TRBJ2-3,TRBV4-3,CASSQVPQRNTDTQYF,TGCGCCAGCAGCCAAGTTCCCCAGCGGAACACAGATACGCAGTATTTT
many,-,TRBJ2-1,TRBV9,CASSADPSSYNEQFF,TGTGCCAGCAGCGCAGACCCCAGCTCCTACAATGAGCAGTTCTTC
-,-,TRBJ2-7,TRBV5-1,CASSLDSPRGEQYF,TGCGCCAGCAGCTTGGACTCTCCCCGGGGCGAGCAGTACTTC
-,TRBD2,TRBJ2-5,TRBV24-1,CATSDPSGGHQETQYF,TGTGCCACCAGTGACCCCAGCGGGGGGCACCAAGAGACCCAGTACTTC
-,TRBD2,TRBJ2-1,TRBV7-9,CALHSPQAGGAYNEQFF,TGTGCCTTACACTCACCCCAAGCGGGGGGGGCTTACAATGAGCAGTTCTTC